This T cell receptor (beta chain) was captured in a study of blood T cell repertoires in COVID-19. This table comes from immunoSEQ multiplex PCR, and its TCRdb copy is limited to in-frame clones, with some not included. Here the sample spans a few hundred thousand clones, 87% being singletons. The CDR3 contains 18 residues. Germline V gives CDR1 SNHLY, CDR2 FYNNEI. After removal of 0 bases from V and 7 bases from J, the junction contained 14 bases not matched to a gene. This clonotype was sampled from a woman under 40 with COVID-19, enrolled during active disease. The chain has TRBV2 and TRBJ2-3; 9 bases agree with TRBD2. The source material was peripheral blood. The DNA of the CDR3 is TGTGCCAGCAGTGAAGCGCTTCGGGCTAGCGGGAAGATCTATACGCAGTATTTT. It specifies CASSEALRASGKIYTQYF.